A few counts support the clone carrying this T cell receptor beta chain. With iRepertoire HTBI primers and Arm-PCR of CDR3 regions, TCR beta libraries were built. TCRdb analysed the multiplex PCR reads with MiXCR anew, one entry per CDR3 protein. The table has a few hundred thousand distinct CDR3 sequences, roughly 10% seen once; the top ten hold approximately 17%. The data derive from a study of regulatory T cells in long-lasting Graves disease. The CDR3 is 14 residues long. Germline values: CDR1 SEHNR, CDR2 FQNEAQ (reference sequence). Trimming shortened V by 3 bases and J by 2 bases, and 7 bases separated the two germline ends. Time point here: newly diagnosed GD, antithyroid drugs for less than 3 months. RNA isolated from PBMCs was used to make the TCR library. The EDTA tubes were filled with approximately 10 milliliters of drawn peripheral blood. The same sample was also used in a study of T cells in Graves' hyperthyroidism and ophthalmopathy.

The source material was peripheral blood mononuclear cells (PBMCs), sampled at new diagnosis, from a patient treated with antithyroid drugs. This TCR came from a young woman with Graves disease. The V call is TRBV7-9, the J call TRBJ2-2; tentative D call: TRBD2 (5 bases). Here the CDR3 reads CASSFRDNTGELFF. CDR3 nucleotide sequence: TGTGCCAGCAGCTTCCGGGATAACACCGGGGAGCTGTTTTTT.